The 14 T cell receptor beta chains below all came from one sample that was sequenced in a study of response to subunit inactivated influenza vaccine. One entry per CDR3 protein, called by TCRdb with MiXCR from the RT-PCR reads. The repertoire includes more than 550,000 distinct CDR3 sequences, 10% to 12% of them detected once, and approximately 10% sits in the top ten. The data also belong to a second study, concerning T cells expressing NK-cell markers. This second report adds: 5'RACE template switching with UMIs generated TCR beta cDNA.

Sequencing was performed on PBMCs from blood, taken on the day of vaccination. These receptors were collected from a man over 45 who received an inactivated influenza vaccine.

This clonotype was recorded at least ten times. The genes are TRBV10-3 and TRBJ2-2, with D maybe TRBD1 (5 bases). V shed 6 bases and J shed 1 base, with 12 bases lying between them. From germline, CDR1 is ENHRY and CDR2 SYGVKD. The length of the CDR3 is 15 residues. CDR3 sequence reads: CAISGRAENTGELFF. The CDR3 nucleotides read TGTGCCATCAGCGGCAGGGCGGAGAACACCGGGGAGCTGTTTTTT.

This clonotype was seen a few times. The chain is built from TRBV5-1 and TRBJ2-5, with D possibly being TRBD2 (6 bases). V was trimmed by 2 bases and J by 3 bases, leaving 17 bases between them. The CDR3 extends over 16 amino acids. Per germline, CDR1 SGHRS and CDR2 YFSETQ. The CDR3 bases are TGCGCCAGCAGCTTAAGACTAGGCCCCACAGAAGAGACCCAGTACTTC. As protein: CASSLRLGPTEETQYF.

Many counts were recorded for this clonotype. The chain employs TRBV12-3 or TRBV12-4 and TRBJ2-1; D might be TRBD2 (6 bases). CDR3 size: 13 residues. V lost 5 bases and J 8 bases, leaving 13 bases between the germline ends. CDR3 sequence (DNA): TGTGCCAGCAGTCTACTAGCTCTGGATGAGCAGTTCTTC. Translated: CASSLLALDEQFF.

This clonotype was detected a few times. The CDR3 DNA is TGCAGCGTTGATTGGGGGTACACTGAAGCTTTCTTT. This gives the protein CSVDWGYTEAFF. V is TRBV29-1 and J is TRBJ1-1; possible D gene TRBD1, 5 bases. Germline CDR1 and CDR2: SQVTM and ANQGSEA. Trimming took off 3 bases at V and 3 bases at J, with 8 bases between the two ends. The CDR3 runs to 12 residues.

The table lists this clonotype with a few counts. The rearrangement links TRBV19 to TRBJ1-1; TRBD1 aligns across 7 bases. CDR3 length: 15 residues. V gave up 4 bases and J gave up 5 bases; unmatched junction bases: 10. Germline assignment: CDR1 LNHDA and CDR2 SQIVND (reference sequence). CDR3 protein: CASSRIQTGRTEAFF. The CDR3 bases are TGTGCCAGTAGTAGGATCCAGACAGGGAGGACTGAAGCTTTCTTT.

The V gene is TRBV29-1, the J gene TRBJ2-5; 8 nucleotides match TRBD1. Per germline, CDR1 SQVTM and CDR2 ANQGSEA. V gave up 7 bases and J gave up 5 bases; unmatched junction bases: 12. The CDR3 has 14 amino acids. CDR3 sequence reads: CSAVTGAFVETQYF. In DNA form, the CDR3 reads TGCAGCGCTGTGACAGGGGCGTTCGTGGAGACCCAGTACTTC.

This clonotype was counted a few times. The J gene is TRBJ1-2, the V gene TRBV5-5; D call uncertain. Germline V gives CDR1 SGHKS, CDR2 YYEKEE (reference sequence). The CDR3 is 17 amino acids. V dropped 4 bases and J dropped 1 base, with 20 bases sitting between them. This chain's CDR3 is CASSLTIGRTFNYGYTF. The CDR3 DNA sequence: TGTGCCAGCAGCCTAACAATAGGACGGACCTTTAACTATGGCTACACCTTC.

The chain carries TRBV12-3 or TRBV12-4 and TRBJ2-6; D is perhaps TRBD2 (5 bases). This CDR3 region has 16 residues. The V and J ends lost 7 bases and 1 base respectively, with 14 bases between them. The CDR3 here is CASNLGSGSGANVLTF. The CDR3 region has the DNA TGTGCCAGCAATCTGGGGTCGGGGTCTGGGGCCAACGTCCTGACTTTC.

The rearrangement links TRBV28 to TRBJ2-1; 11 bases align to TRBD2. The V and J ends lost 6 bases and 4 bases, in that order; junction bases with no gene match: 8. The germline V gene has CDR1 MDHEN and CDR2 SYDVKM. The CDR3 spans 16 residues. CDR3 sequence (DNA): TGTGCCAGCAGCTGGGGACTAGCGGAAGTGTACAATGAGCAGTTCTTC. The encoded protein is CASSWGLAEVYNEQFF.

The table lists this clonotype with a few counts. V usage is TRBV5-1 and J usage is TRBJ2-2; D ambiguous. Germline CDR1 and CDR2: SGHRS and YFSETQ. The length of the CDR3 is 15 residues. V was trimmed by 4 bases and J by 0 bases, leaving 10 bases between them. The CDR3 protein is CASSIQPANTGELFF. CDR3 nucleotide sequence: TGCGCCAGCAGCATACAACCCGCGAACACCGGGGAGCTGTTTTTT.

This clonotype was seen a few times. The chain carries TRBV5-1 and TRBJ2-3; possibly TRBD2 for D (6 bases). The V gene lost 2 bases and the J gene lost 5 bases, with 12 bases spanning the gap. CDR3 length equals 14 residues. CDR1 and CDR2 from the germline V gene are SGHRS and YFSETQ. The CDR3 region has the DNA TGCGCCAGCAGCTTACGGGGGAAGGTAGATACGCAGTATTTT. Residues: CASSLRGKVDTQYF.

For the CDR3, the DNA is TGTGCCAGCAGCTCAGTGGTGAGACTAGCGGGGTTGCCGTTCTTC. It is translated as CASSSVVRLAGLPFF. The genes are TRBV5-6 and TRBJ2-1; 11 bases fit TRBD2. The ends lost 3 bases at V and 15 bases at J; junction bases unmatched: 14. The germline CDR1 and CDR2 sequences are SGHDT and YYEEEE. The CDR3 is 15 residues long.

This clonotype came up a few times. The chain recombines TRBV7-9 with TRBJ2-3; TRBD2 aligns across 9 bases. This CDR3 region has 16 residues. Trimming at V came to 6 bases and at J to 3 bases, leaving 10 bases not matched to a gene. CDR1 is SEHNR and CDR2 is FQNEAQ in the germline V gene (reference sequence). The CDR3 nucleotides are TGTGCCAGCAGGGCACTAGCGGGTAGTAGGACAGATACGCAGTATTTT. This codes for CASRALAGSRTDTQYF.

In its sample, this clonotype was seen a few times. The chain employs TRBV29-1 and TRBJ2-6, with D possibly being TRBD1 (5 bases). The CDR3 length is 14 residues. The V gene lost 6 bases and the J gene lost 3 bases, with 12 bases spanning the gap. Germline-derived CDR1 and CDR2 are SQVTM and ANQGSEA. The CDR3 region is CSVDTGDGANVLTF. The CDR3 bases are TGCAGCGTGGACACCGGCGATGGGGCCAACGTCCTGACTTTC.